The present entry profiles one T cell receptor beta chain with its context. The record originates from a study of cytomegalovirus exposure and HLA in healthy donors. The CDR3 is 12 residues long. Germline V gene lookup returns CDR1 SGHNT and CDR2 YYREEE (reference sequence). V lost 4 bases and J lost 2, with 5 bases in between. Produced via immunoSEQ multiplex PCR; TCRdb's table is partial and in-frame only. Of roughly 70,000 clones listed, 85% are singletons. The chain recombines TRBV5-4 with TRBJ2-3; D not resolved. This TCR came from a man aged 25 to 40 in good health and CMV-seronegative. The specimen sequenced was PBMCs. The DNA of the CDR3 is TGTGCCAGCAGCCTACTCACAGATACGCAGTATTTT. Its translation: CASSLLTDTQYF.